A selection of T cell receptor beta chains follows, all from one sample in a study of blood T cell repertoires in COVID-19. Generated by immunoSEQ multiplex PCR, the TCRdb table keeps only in-frame clones and is missing some. Of a few hundred thousand clones in the sample, approximately 84% were seen once. The sequenced material came from PBMCs or T cells enriched from blood (not recorded which). These receptors were collected from a man aged 45 to 65 who had recovered from COVID-19. Each CDR3 is given with its conserved first and last residue. D genes are given only for firm matches. Part of the rows lack a size; the others show once, few, many or a class for expanded clones.

D	J	size	V	length	DNA	CDR3
-	TRBJ1-6	-	TRBV3-1/TRBV3-2	15	TGTGCCAGCAGCCAAGAGAGGGCGCTGGGTTCACCCCTCCACTTT	CASSQERALGSPLHF
-	TRBJ2-7	-	TRBV19	14	TGTGCCAGTAACGAGGGGGGGAGCTCCTACGAGCAGTACTTC	CASNEGGSSYEQYF
TRBD1	TRBJ1-1	-	TRBV10-3	13	TGTGCCACCTCAGTAACAGGGGACACTGAAGCTTTCTTT	CATSVTGDTEAFF
-	TRBJ1-2	few	TRBV19	14	TGTGCCAGTAGCCCTGACAGTCTTGTCTATGGCTACACCTTC	CASSPDSLVYGYTF
TRBD1	TRBJ2-7	-	TRBV27	14	TGTGCCAGCACGGGACAGGCCGTCTCCTACGAGCAGTACTTC	CASTGQAVSYEQYF
TRBD1	TRBJ1-5	-	TRBV24-1	14	TGTGCCACCAGTGGTGGACAGGGCGATCAGCCCCAGCATTTT	CATSGGQGDQPQHF
TRBD2	TRBJ2-7	-	TRBV4-2	18	TGTGCCAGCAGCCAAATAGGAGTAGCGGGAGGACGGAGGGACGAGCAGTACTTC	CASSQIGVAGGRRDEQYF
-	TRBJ1-4	-	TRBV5-6	17	TGTGCCAGCAGCTTGTTTCCAGGGAAAGGTGTTAATGAAAAACTGTTTTTT	CASSLFPGKGVNEKLFF
TRBD1	TRBJ1-2	-	TRBV5-1	14	TGCGCCAGCAGCCCCGGGACAGGGCACTATGGCTACACCTTC	CASSPGTGHYGYTF
TRBD1	TRBJ1-4	-	TRBV10-1	12	TGCGCCAGCTTCGGGACAGCCAGGGGACTGTTTTTT	CASFGTARGLFF
TRBD1	TRBJ1-4	-	TRBV11-2	14	TGTGCCAGCAGCCCGGGACAGGGTCATGAAAAACTGTTTTTT	CASSPGQGHEKLFF
TRBD1	TRBJ2-7	-	TRBV9	14	TGTGCCAGCAGCCCCTTGACAGGGCTCCACGAGCAGTACTTC	CASSPLTGLHEQYF
-	TRBJ1-1	-	TRBV10-1	15	TGCGCCAGCAGTGAGTCAGGTGAGGTGAACACTGAAGCTTTCTTT	CASSESGEVNTEAFF
-	TRBJ2-2	-	TRBV4-3	15	TGCGCCAGCAGCCAAGATATATCAGGGGCCGGGGAGCTGTTTTTT	CASSQDISGAGELFF
TRBD1	TRBJ2-7	-	TRBV5-1	13	TGCGCCAGCAGCTTGGACAGGGGGCACGAGCAGTACTTC	CASSLDRGHEQYF
TRBD2	TRBJ2-5	-	TRBV6-5	14	TGTGCCAGCAGTTTTAGCGGGACCAAAGAGACCCAGTACTTC	CASSFSGTKETQYF
TRBD2	TRBJ2-3	-	TRBV7-9	15	TGTGCCAGCAGACAAGCGGGAGCCCGCACAGATACGCAGTATTTT	CASRQAGARTDTQYF
-	TRBJ1-6	once	TRBV27	17	TGTGCCAGCTCGTTTGGGGGGGCCCGCTACTATAATTCACCCCTCCACTTT	CASSFGGARYYNSPLHF
TRBD1	TRBJ2-5	-	TRBV6-1	14	TGTGCCAGCAGTGAAGGCAGGGGGCGAGAGACCCAGTACTTC	CASSEGRGRETQYF
TRBD1	TRBJ1-2	once	TRBV6-5	14	TGTGCCAGCAGTAGCCCCGGACAGGGCCAGGGCTACACCTTC	CASSSPGQGQGYTF
TRBD2	TRBJ2-5	-	TRBV9	13	TGTGCCAGCAGCGTGGCCGGGAGGGAGACCCAGTACTTC	CASSVAGRETQYF
-	TRBJ1-2	-	TRBV29-1	12	TGCAGCGTGTCCGGAGTTAACTATGGCTACACCTTC	CSVSGVNYGYTF
-	TRBJ2-4	-	TRBV3-1/TRBV3-2	18	TGTGCCAGCAGCCGGGGCAGGGGAGGGGTGGAGGCCAAAAACATTCAGTACTTC	CASSRGRGGVEAKNIQYF
TRBD2	TRBJ2-3	-	TRBV28	18	TGTGCCAGCAGTCACACCCAGACTAGCGGGAGTTTACACGATACGCAGTATTTT	CASSHTQTSGSLHDTQYF
TRBD1	TRBJ1-2	few	TRBV11-3	16	TGTGCCAGCAGCTCGGGACAGGGGAACGGGAACTATGGCTACACCTTC	CASSSGQGNGNYGYTF
TRBD1	TRBJ1-1	-	TRBV4-1	16	TGCGCCAGCAGCCGCCCTCCTGGGACAGGGGACACTGAAGCTTTCTTT	CASSRPPGTGDTEAFF
TRBD2	TRBJ2-7	-	TRBV7-2	15	TGTGCCAGCAGCTTTTCGGGCGGGAGTTTCTACGAGCAGTACTTC	CASSFSGGSFYEQYF
-	TRBJ1-1	-	TRBV3-1/TRBV3-2	14	TGTGCCAGCAGCCAAGATCGAAAGGGGTACCAAGCTTTCTTT	CASSQDRKGYQAFF
TRBD2	TRBJ2-7	few	TRBV5-4	16	TGTGCCAGCAGCTTGGACGGGGGGTATTTGATCTACGAGCAGTACTTC	CASSLDGGYLIYEQYF
TRBD1	TRBJ2-5	-	TRBV9	14	TGTGCCAGCAGCCCACAGGGGGTCCAAGAGACCCAGTACTTC	CASSPQGVQETQYF
-	TRBJ2-5	-	TRBV4-2	14	TGTGCCAGCAGCCAAGTCGGAGCTGGCGGGACCCAGTACTTC	CASSQVGAGGTQYF
-	TRBJ2-3	-	TRBV29-1	13	TGCAGCGTTGAAGGTTCACGACTAGGCACGCAGTATTTT	CSVEGSRLGTQYF
-	TRBJ1-1	-	TRBV11-3	13	TGTGCCAGCAGCCGTCCCGGACAGATTGAAGCTTTCTTT	CASSRPGQIEAFF
TRBD1	TRBJ2-5	-	TRBV9	14	TGTGCCAGCAGCGAAAACAGGGGTGGGGTGACCCAGTACTTC	CASSENRGGVTQYF
TRBD2	TRBJ2-3	-	TRBV9	17	TGTGCCAGCAGCGCCTCAGTAGCGGGAGGCTACACAGATACGCAGTATTTT	CASSASVAGGYTDTQYF
TRBD2	TRBJ2-7	-	TRBV4-3	15	TGCGCCAGCAGCCAAGGCGAGCGGGATTTCGACGAGCAGTACTTC	CASSQGERDFDEQYF
-	TRBJ1-2	-	TRBV11-3	14	TGTGCCAGCAGCTTAGACCCCCTGGGCAGGGACTACACCTTC	CASSLDPLGRDYTF
-	TRBJ1-4	-	TRBV19	14	TGTGCCAGTAGTCCCCAATGGAGGACTGAAAAACTGTTTTTT	CASSPQWRTEKLFF
-	TRBJ2-7	-	TRBV9	14	TGTGCCAGCAGCGTAGGGGCGTCTCCTTACGAGCAGTACTTC	CASSVGASPYEQYF
TRBD2	TRBJ2-1	-	TRBV6-5	12	TGTGCCAGCGGGGACGGGGGGGATGAGCAGTTCTTC	CASGDGGDEQFF
TRBD2	TRBJ2-3	once	TRBV19	15	TGTGCCAGTAGTATTGCTAGCGGGGCTACAGATACGCAGTATTTT	CASSIASGATDTQYF
-	TRBJ2-1	-	TRBV21-1	14	TGTGCCAGCAGGAGAAGGGTGCGGGTCAATGAGCAGTTCTTC	CASRRRVRVNEQFF
-	TRBJ2-7	-	TRBV5-5	14	TGTGCCAGCAGCTTGGCGGTTCTTTCCTACGAGCAGTACTTC	CASSLAVLSYEQYF
-	TRBJ2-7	-	TRBV18	15	TGTGCCAGCTCACCCTTTCGGTCCCAAGACTACGAGCAGTACTTC	CASSPFRSQDYEQYF
TRBD1	TRBJ1-6	once	TRBV10-2	15	TGCGCCAGCAGTGACAGGGGGCGCCGGAATTCACCCCTCCACTTT	CASSDRGRRNSPLHF
-	TRBJ1-1	-	TRBV10-2	15	TGCGCCAGCAGTGAGACAATTGCCCCGGCGGGTGAAGCTTTCTTT	CASSETIAPAGEAFF
-	TRBJ1-5	-	TRBV11-2	15	TGTGCCAGCAGCCTCGGGTCGAGTAGCAATCAGCCCCAGCATTTT	CASSLGSSSNQPQHF
-	TRBJ1-6	-	TRBV3-1/TRBV3-2	18	TGTGCCAGCAGCCAAGATGGTCGACCAGGGGCAAATTATTCACCCCTCCACTTT	CASSQDGRPGANYSPLHF
-	TRBJ1-6	few	TRBV2	13	TGTGCCGGGAGGGGGTCTCTTTATTCACCCCTCCACTTT	CAGRGSLYSPLHF
TRBD1	TRBJ2-2	-	TRBV7-3	13	TGTGCCAGCAGCCCGGACAGGGGGCAGGAGCTGTTTTTT	CASSPDRGQELFF
TRBD1	TRBJ2-5	-	TRBV7-8	14	TGTGCCAGCAGACCTCAGGGGGAAGGAGAGACCCAGTACTTC	CASRPQGEGETQYF
-	TRBJ1-6	-	TRBV2	17	TGTGCCAGCAGAGAACTCGACAGCAGCTCCTATAATTCACCCCTCCACTTT	CASRELDSSSYNSPLHF
TRBD2	TRBJ2-1	once	TRBV14	17	TGTGCCAGCAGCATAATACAGCGGGAGGGCCGGTACAATGAGCAGTTCTTC	CASSIIQREGRYNEQFF
TRBD2	TRBJ2-3	-	TRBV24-1	16	TGTGCCACCAGTGCTCGGTCTAGCGGGAGGTGGGATACGCAGTATTTT	CATSARSSGRWDTQYF
-	TRBJ1-5	-	TRBV6-5	14	TGTGCCAGCAGTCCAGGAGGGATTGATCAGCCCCAGCATTTT	CASSPGGIDQPQHF
TRBD1	TRBJ2-2	-	TRBV7-3	15	TGTGCCAGCAGCCCCTGGGGACAGGGGACCGGGGAGCTGTTTTTT	CASSPWGQGTGELFF
-	TRBJ2-7	-	TRBV6-2/TRBV6-3	14	TGTGCCAGCAGTTCCCCGACAGGGACTTACGAGCAGTACTTC	CASSSPTGTYEQYF